The 16 T cell receptor beta chains below come from one sample, sequenced in a study of cytomegalovirus exposure and HLA in healthy donors. It was with 60 Vbeta and 13 Jbeta primers that the PCR ran. Assay used: immunoSEQ multiplex PCR; TCRdb lists only in-frame clones, some missing. The sample gives fewer than 100,000 clones, around 80% of which show up once; approximately 4.8% is in the top ten. Input material: PBMCs. Every receptor here comes from a male donor in good health and CMV-seropositive.

This rearrangement joins TRBV7-9 to TRBJ2-5, with TRBD2 matching over 11 bases. CDR1 and CDR2 (germline): SEHNR, FQNEAQ (reference sequence). The CDR3 covers 19 residues. The V gene end was trimmed by 5 bases and the J gene end by 0 bases; junction bases not matched to a gene: 14. In DNA form, the CDR3 reads TGTGCCAGCAGCCCTTTCGCGCCAGTGACTAGCGGGGACCAAGAGACCCAGTACTTC. It codes for CASSPFAPVTSGDQETQYF.

This clone was observed a handful of times. The chain is built from TRBV7-9 and TRBJ1-1; D call uncertain. V was trimmed by 3 bases and J by 4 bases, leaving 12 bases between them. CDR1 is SEHNR and CDR2 is FQNEAQ in the germline V gene (reference sequence). The CDR3 is 14 residues long. The CDR3 bases are TGTGCCAGCAGCTTCGCGGCAAAACTCACTGAAGCTTTCTTT. This encodes CASSFAAKLTEAFF.

V and J are TRBV4-2 and TRBJ2-2; D unresolved. The CDR3 runs 15 residues. Germline assignment: CDR1 LGHNA and CDR2 YNFKEQ. V lost 1 base and J 0 bases, leaving 6 bases between the germline ends. The CDR3 DNA reads TGTGCCAGCAGCCAAGGATTAGCGAACACCGGGGAGCTGTTTTTT. Residues: CASSQGLANTGELFF.

This chain uses TRBV7-9 with TRBJ1-5; TRBD1 matches 7 bases. The CDR3 consists of 14 residues. The J segment lost 6 bases and the V segment lost 4 bases, leaving 6 bases of the junction unmatched. The germline V gene encodes CDR1 SEHNR and CDR2 FQNEAQ (reference sequence). The CDR3 coding sequence is TGTGCCAGCAGCTCCCCGCAGGGGGGTCAGCCCCAGCATTTT. It is translated as CASSSPQGGQPQHF. The complete variable domain, with remaining parts taken from reference TRBV7-9 and TRBJ1-5, reads DTGVSQNPRHKITKRGQNVTFRCDPISEHNRLYWYRQTLGQGPEFLTYFQNEAQLEKSRLLSDRFSAERPKGSFSTLEIQRTEQGDSAMYLCASSSPQGGQPQHFGDGTRLSIL.

This rearrangement joins TRBV7-9 to TRBJ2-1; 12 nucleotides match TRBD2. After removal of 5 bases from V and 5 bases from J, the junction contained 4 bases not matched to a gene. Germline V CDR1 and CDR2: SEHNR, FQNEAQ (reference sequence). CDR3 length equals 15 residues. CDR3: CASSPRLAGDNEQFF. The DNA of the CDR3 is TGTGCCAGCAGCCCGAGACTAGCGGGAGACAATGAGCAGTTCTTC.

V is TRBV27 and J is TRBJ2-7; 7 bases align to TRBD2. There are 14 residues in the CDR3. After removal of 4 bases from V and 6 bases from J, the junction contained 9 bases not matched to a gene. Per the germline V gene, CDR1 is MNHEY and CDR2 is SMNVEV (reference sequence). The CDR3 protein is CASSSQWTSGEQYF. DNA for the CDR3: TGTGCCAGCAGTTCCCAGTGGACTAGTGGCGAGCAGTACTTC.

The gene calls are TRBV27 and TRBJ1-4; 9 bases match TRBD1. Germline trimming cut 5 bases from V and 3 bases from J; bases unmatched to any gene: 4. The germline V gene encodes CDR1 MNHEY and CDR2 SMNVEV (reference sequence). This CDR3 contains 15 residues. CDR3 amino acids: CASSPQGAANEKLFF. The CDR3 nucleotides read TGTGCCAGCAGTCCACAGGGGGCTGCTAATGAAAAACTGTTTTTT. The full variable domain, rest sourced from reference TRBV27 and TRBJ1-4, is EAQVTQNPRYLITVTGKKLTVTCSQNMNHEYMSWYRQDPGLGLRQIYYSMNVEVTDKGDVPEGYKVSRKEKRNFPLILESPSPNQTSLYFCASSPQGAANEKLFFGSGTQLSVL.

The chain carries TRBV19 and TRBJ2-7, with a weak D call TRBD1 (5 bases). CDR3 size: 13 residues. V was trimmed by 3 bases and J by 6 bases, leaving 12 bases between them. Germline V CDR1 and CDR2: LNHDA, SQIVND (reference sequence). CDR3 protein: CASSMGRVGEQYF. CDR3 DNA: TGTGCCAGTAGTATGGGCAGGGTGGGCGAGCAGTACTTC. The complete variable domain, with remaining parts taken from reference TRBV19 and TRBJ2-7, reads DGGITQSPKYLFRKEGQNVTLSCEQNLNHDAMYWYRQDPGQGLRLIYYSQIVNDFQKGDIAEGYSVSREKKESFPLTVTSAQKNPTAFYLCASSMGRVGEQYFGPGTRLTVT.

The rearrangement links TRBV19 to TRBJ1-5, with unresolved D. Germline loops: CDR1 LNHDA, CDR2 SQIVND (reference sequence). The CDR3 spans 13 residues. The germline V and J ends were trimmed by 4 bases and 3 bases, with 7 bases remaining between them. The CDR3: CASSTDTNQPQHF. As DNA, the CDR3 is TGTGCCAGTAGTACCGACACCAATCAGCCCCAGCATTTT.

J is TRBJ1-5 and V is TRBV30; D uncertain. V lost 2 bases and J lost 0, with 5 bases in between. CDR3 length: 13 amino acids. CDR1 and CDR2 (germline): GTSNPN, SVGIG (reference sequence). The CDR3 DNA follows: TGTGCCTGGAGTAGAGATAGCAATCAGCCCCAGCATTTT. It encodes CAWSRDSNQPQHF.

The rearrangement uses TRBV4-2 and TRBJ1-5; D remains ambiguous. Trimming removed 0 bases at V and 6 bases at J, with 6 bases between. Germline V gene data show CDR1 as LGHNA and CDR2 as YNFKEQ. The CDR3 is 13 amino acids. This chain's CDR3 is CASSQDVSQPQHF. CDR3 DNA sequence: TGTGCCAGCAGCCAAGATGTCAGTCAGCCCCAGCATTTT.

The CDR3 DNA is TGTGCCAGCAGTGGACAGGGGGGTGGCTACACCTTC. It specifies CASSGQGGGYTF. The rearrangement uses TRBV2 and TRBJ1-2, with 9 bases matching TRBD1. Germline V gene lookup returns CDR1 SNHLY and CDR2 FYNNEI. This CDR3 comprises 12 residues. Trimming cost V 4 bases and J 7 bases; bases outside gene matches: 1.

This clone showed up just a few times. V is TRBV30 and J is TRBJ2-3; 7 bases line up with TRBD2. J gave up 0 bases and V 2 bases, and 5 bases lay outside the gene matches. In germline, CDR1 is GTSNPN, CDR2 SVGIG (reference sequence). CDR3 length equals 15 residues. CDR3 DNA: TGTGCCTGGAGTCAAACTAGCGCTAGCACAGATACGCAGTATTTT. The encoded protein is CAWSQTSASTDTQYF.

The chain carries TRBV19 and TRBJ2-3, with 7 bases identical to TRBD1. Germline V gene lookup returns CDR1 LNHDA and CDR2 SQIVND (reference sequence). The CDR3 extends over 13 amino acids. V shed 5 bases, J shed 5 bases, and the junction held 4 bases outside the gene matches. The chain's CDR3 is CASSANRGDTQYF. The DNA for the CDR3 is TGTGCCAGTAGTGCAAACAGGGGAGATACGCAGTATTTT.

The count of this clone is one. This chain connects TRBV18 to TRBJ1-1; weak D call: TRBD1 (5 bases). Germline V gene data show CDR1 as KGHSH and CDR2 as LQKENI. V gave up 3 bases and J gave up 1 base, with 9 bases separating them. This CDR3 has 14 amino acids. In DNA, the CDR3 is TGTGCCAGCTCACCGCAGGGAAAGAACACTGAAGCTTTCTTT. It specifies CASSPQGKNTEAFF.

The rearrangement joins TRBV9 to TRBJ2-7, with 8 bases matching TRBD2. This CDR3 has 14 residues. Germline loops: CDR1 SGDLS, CDR2 YYNGEE. V gave up 0 bases and J gave up 3 bases; unmatched junction bases: 2. The CDR3 nucleotides are TGTGCCAGCAGCGTAGAGCGGGAGAGCTACGAGCAGTACTTC. This gives the protein CASSVERESYEQYF.